The 31 T cell receptor beta chains in this list originate from one sample, sequenced in a study of graft-versus-host responses after intestinal transplantation. Using immunoSEQ multiplex PCR, the repertoire was profiled, and TCRdb retains in-frame clones only, with some absent. The data show more than 90,000 clones, approximately 94% seen once. Their antigen targets remain unknown. Material: unstimulated CD4+ T cells sorted from spleen or lymph node cells, obtained before transplant. The receptors were sampled from a human donor who was the organ donor for an intestinal transplant.

V gene TRBV7-9 combines with J gene TRBJ1-2; 8 nucleotides agree with TRBD1. J gave up 4 bases and V 4 bases, and 5 bases lay outside the gene matches. Per germline, CDR1 SEHNR and CDR2 FQNEAQ (reference sequence). The CDR3 runs to 14 residues. CDR3: CASSSSGQAYGYTF. CDR3 DNA sequence: TGTGCCAGCAGCTCGTCGGGACAGGCCTATGGCTACACCTTC.

This chain's CDR3 is CASRAGGRETQYF. Here the CDR3 DNA reads TGTGCCAGCAGGGCAGGGGGGAGAGAGACCCAGTACTTC. V gene TRBV6-1 combines with J gene TRBJ2-5; D perhaps matches TRBD1 (7 bases). The germline V gene has CDR1 MNHNS and CDR2 SASEGT. The V gene lost 6 bases and the J gene lost 4 bases, with 12 bases spanning the gap. This CDR3 has 13 amino acids.

The CDR3 region is CASSRTVRVGDTEAFF. As DNA, the CDR3 is TGCGCCAGCAGTCGTACAGTCCGGGTAGGGGACACTGAAGCTTTCTTT. This sequence joins TRBV23-1 and TRBJ1-1; possibly TRBD1 for D (5 bases). TRBV23-1 falls under the ORF class, with uncertain function. With 4 bases removed from V and 3 bases from J, the gap between germline ends came to 18 bases. The CDR3 contains 16 residues.

The chain uses TRBV2 and TRBJ2-7, with a possible D match to TRBD1 (6 bases). The DNA matches TRBJ2-5 better at its end, which makes the J call doubtful. The CDR3 runs 13 residues. CDR1 and CDR2 from the germline V gene are SNHLY and FYNNEI. CDR3 loop: CASRGDMVETQYF. The CDR3, as DNA: TGTGCCAGCAGGGGGGACATGGTAGAGACCCAGTACTTC.

The rearrangement uses TRBV5-5 and TRBJ2-2; D might be TRBD1 (6 bases). The CDR3 is made up of 14 amino acids. Germline V CDR1 and CDR2: SGHKS, YYEKEE (reference sequence). V lost 4 bases and J lost 7, with 14 bases in between. CDR3 sequence (DNA): TGTGCCAGCAGCCGGAGTGGGGGCTACGGGGAGCTGTTTTTT. Protein sequence: CASSRSGGYGELFF.

V gene TRBV6-1 combines with J gene TRBJ2-1; perhaps D is TRBD1 or TRBD2 (5 bases each). The CDR3 has 13 residues. CDR1 is MNHNS and CDR2 is SASEGT in the germline V gene. The V end was cut by 6 bases, the J end by 3 bases, with 9 bases between. Here the CDR3 DNA reads TGTGCCAGCAGCATGAGGGGCTACAATGAGCAGTTCTTC. Its translation is CASSMRGYNEQFF.

This clone was observed a few times. The chain recombines TRBV5-5 with TRBJ1-5; D unresolved. The germline CDR1 and CDR2 sequences are SGHKS and YYEKEE (reference sequence). The CDR3 has 13 residues. V was shortened by 0 bases and J by 4 bases, with 5 bases between the two germline ends. The chain's CDR3 is CASSLEANQPQHF. CDR3 DNA sequence: TGTGCCAGCAGCTTGGAGGCGAATCAGCCCCAGCATTTT.

The V call is TRBV7-2, the J call TRBJ2-1, with D hard to call. V dropped 5 bases and J dropped 5 bases, with 13 bases sitting between them. The germline gives CDR1 SGHTA, CDR2 FQGNSA. The CDR3 has 14 residues. The CDR3, as DNA: TGTGCCAGCAGCAACCCCCCTATAAACAATGAGCAGTTCTTC. Translated: CASSNPPINNEQFF.

This rearrangement joins TRBV5-4 to TRBJ2-1; D ambiguous. Germline CDR1 and CDR2: SGHNT and YYREEE (reference sequence). Between the trimmed V and J ends, which lost 2 bases and 7 bases, there was a span of 10 bases. The CDR3 covers 13 residues. This chain's CDR3 is CASSLVQANEQFF. The CDR3 DNA is TGTGCCAGCAGCTTAGTACAAGCGAATGAGCAGTTCTTC. The whole variable domain, filled in from reference TRBV5-4 and TRBJ2-1, reads ETGVTQSPTHLIKTRGQQVTLRCSSQSGHNTVSWYQQALGQGPQFIFQYYREEENGRGNFPPRFSGLQFPNYSSELNVNALELDDSALYLCASSLVQANEQFFGPGTRLTVL.

On this clone: The junction and the germline gene differ at one end; a read error may be behind it. Other DNA sequences in this specimen translate into the identical CDR3. The rearrangement joins TRBV19 to TRBJ1-5; D is undetermined. This CDR3 spans 16 amino acids. Germline assignment: CDR1 LNHDA and CDR2 SQIVND (reference sequence). DNA of the CDR3: TGCGCCAGTAGTATCCTAACTGGCCGTAGCAATCAGCCCCAGCATTTT. Protein product: CASSILTGRSNQPQHF.

This sequence joins TRBV6-1 and TRBJ2-2; D gene uncertain. Trimming took off 4 bases at V and 3 bases at J, with 9 bases between the two ends. Germline V lookup: CDR1 MNHNS, CDR2 SASEGT. This CDR3 has 14 residues. This chain's CDR3 is CASSGIRHTGELFF. The CDR3 nucleotides read TGTGCCAGCAGTGGAATCAGGCACACCGGGGAGCTGTTTTTT.

V usage is TRBV2 and J usage is TRBJ2-5; D possibly corresponds to TRBD1 (7 bases). Germline CDR1 is SNHLY and CDR2 is FYNNEI. V shed 4 bases and J shed 7 bases, with 16 bases lying between them. CDR3 length: 14 amino acids. The CDR3 DNA follows: TGTGCCAGCAGTGGGTGGCAGGGGGGTAGGACCCAGTACTTC. Translated: CASSGWQGGRTQYF.

The rearrangement uses TRBV10-1 and TRBJ2-3; 8 bases line up with TRBD2. The CDR3 is 14 amino acids. V lost 2 bases and J lost 3; bases outside the gene matches: 1. CDR1 is WNHNN and CDR2 is SYGVQD in the germline V gene (reference sequence). CDR3 loop: CASSEKRGTDTQYF. Written as DNA, the CDR3 is TGCGCCAGCAGTGAGAAGCGGGGGACAGATACGCAGTATTTT.

As for this clone: The junction departs from the called germline gene at one end, perhaps through a read error. Different DNA sequences within this sample yield the same CDR3. This chain joins TRBV11-3 and TRBJ2-5; 7 bases are shared with TRBD1. This CDR3 has 13 amino acids. Germline loops: CDR1 SGHNT, CDR2 YENEEA. CDR3 loop: CASSVTGRETQYF. The DNA of the CDR3 is TGTGCTAGCAGCGTGACAGGGAGAGAGACCCAGTACTTC.

V gene TRBV6-5 combines with J gene TRBJ2-1; unclear D gene. Per the germline V gene, CDR1 is MNHEY and CDR2 is SVGAGI. V was pared by 6 bases and J by 0 bases, with 12 bases between. The CDR3 runs to 15 residues. The chain's CDR3 is CASRVDFGSYNEQFF. The CDR3 region has the DNA TGTGCCAGCAGGGTAGACTTCGGCTCCTACAATGAGCAGTTCTTC.

This clone was seen once. The chain links TRBV6-5 to TRBJ2-7; tentative D call: TRBD2 (7 bases). The V and J ends lost 7 bases and 6 bases respectively, with 16 bases between them. The germline gives CDR1 MNHEY, CDR2 SVGAGI. This CDR3 is built from 13 residues. The CDR3 spells CASTRPGGAEQYF. The DNA of the CDR3 is TGTGCCAGCACCAGGCCGGGGGGCGCCGAGCAGTACTTC.

This rearrangement joins TRBV7-2 to TRBJ2-1; D is possibly TRBD2 (6 bases). Germline V gene sequence: CDR1 SGHTA, CDR2 FQGNSA. V dropped 2 bases and J dropped 4 bases, with 9 bases sitting between them. The CDR3 consists of 14 residues. CDR3 DNA: TGTGCCAGCAGCTTACTCGCGGGATACAATGAGCAGTTCTTC. Translated: CASSLLAGYNEQFF.

The CDR3 DNA reads TGCGCCAGCAGTGAGTCGGGGGGGGATCAGCCCCAGCATTTT. It codes for CASSESGGDQPQHF. This chain links TRBV10-2 with TRBJ1-5; a weak D match, TRBD1 (5 bases). From germline, CDR1 is WSHSY and CDR2 SAAADI. The CDR3 is 14 amino acids. With 0 bases removed from V and 5 bases from J, the gap between germline ends came to 8 bases.

V is TRBV19 and J is TRBJ2-4; 7 bases align to TRBD1. The CDR3 is 17 residues long. Germline V gene sequence: CDR1 LNHDA, CDR2 SQIVND (reference sequence). Germline trimming cut 7 bases from V and 0 bases from J; bases unmatched to any gene: 12. The DNA of the CDR3 is TGTGCCAGTATGCCCAGGGACAGTCCACTAGCCAAAAACATTCAGTACTTC. Amino acids: CASMPRDSPLAKNIQYF. The full variable domain, completed using reference TRBV19 and TRBJ2-4, is DGGITQSPKYLFRKEGQNVTLSCEQNLNHDAMYWYRQDPGQGLRLIYYSQIVNDFQKGDIAEGYSVSREKKESFPLTVTSAQKNPTAFYLCASMPRDSPLAKNIQYFGAGTRLSVL.

The chain carries TRBV7-2 and TRBJ2-3; tentatively, D is TRBD2 (7 bases). The CDR3 covers 14 residues. CDR1 and CDR2 (germline): SGHTA, FQGNSA. V lost 3 bases and J lost 8, with 15 bases in between. This CDR3 reads CASSFGERGGTQYF. The CDR3 DNA reads as TGTGCCAGCAGCTTCGGGGAGAGGGGGGGTACGCAGTATTTT.

The rearrangement links TRBV30 to TRBJ1-2; D gene ambiguous. Germline CDR1 GTSNPN, CDR2 SVGIG (reference sequence). There are 13 residues in the CDR3. V lost 3 bases and J lost 3, with 11 bases in between. The CDR3 DNA is TGTGCCTGGAGCCACGAGGCCGACTATGGCTACACCTTC. Translation: CAWSHEADYGYTF.

The V and J genes are TRBV5-4 and TRBJ1-4, with TRBD1 identical over 9 bases. The CDR3 has 14 residues. Germline CDR1 reads SGHNT; CDR2 reads YYREEE (reference sequence). V lost 3 bases, J lost 5 bases, and 2 bases stayed unmatched. CDR3 sequence: CASSSDRGNEKLFF. The CDR3 bases are TGTGCCAGCAGCTCTGACAGGGGGAATGAAAAACTGTTTTTT.

V and J are TRBV19 and TRBJ1-5; D possibly corresponds to TRBD1 (5 bases). Germline CDR1 and CDR2: LNHDA and SQIVND (reference sequence). This CDR3 is 13 amino acids long. V lost 6 bases and J lost 1, with 7 bases in between. CDR3 in DNA: TGTGCCAGTAGACGGGACAGCAATCAGCCCCAGCATTTT. As protein: CASRRDSNQPQHF.

The V gene is TRBV19, the J gene TRBJ1-5; 7 nucleotides align to TRBD1. Per the germline V gene, CDR1 is LNHDA and CDR2 is SQIVND (reference sequence). CDR3 size: 14 residues. With V trimmed by 7 bases and J by 2 bases, 5 bases remained unmatched. CDR3 nucleotides: TGTGCCAGTACCAGAGGACAGGGCAATCAGCCCCAGCATTTT. It specifies CASTRGQGNQPQHF. Based on the CDR3 plus reference TRBV19 and TRBJ1-5, the full variable domain is DGGITQSPKYLFRKEGQNVTLSCEQNLNHDAMYWYRQDPGQGLRLIYYSQIVNDFQKGDIAEGYSVSREKKESFPLTVTSAQKNPTAFYLCASTRGQGNQPQHFGDGTRLSIL.

The chain joins TRBV6-5 to TRBJ1-1, with D possibly matching TRBD1 (5 bases). Germline assignment: CDR1 MNHEY and CDR2 SVGAGI. This CDR3 region has 14 residues. V lost 5 bases and J 5 bases, leaving 15 bases between the germline ends. The CDR3 reads CASSEYQGRTEAFF. The CDR3 coding sequence is TGTGCCAGCAGTGAATATCAGGGTCGGACTGAAGCTTTCTTT.

The V gene is TRBV6-6, the J gene TRBJ2-3; 7 nucleotides match TRBD1. The ends lost 6 bases at V and 3 bases at J; junction bases unmatched: 9. From germline, CDR1 is MNHNY and CDR2 SVGAGI (reference sequence). CDR3 length: 15 amino acids. The CDR3 is CASSPRLTGTDTQYF. CDR3 bases: TGTGCCAGCAGCCCCCGGTTGACAGGGACAGATACGCAGTATTTT.

The chain is built from TRBV6-5 and TRBJ2-7; TRBD2 matches at 8 bases. CDR1 MNHEY and CDR2 SVGAGI come from the germline V gene. V trimming: 5 bases; J trimming: 2 bases; junction bases outside the gene matches: 5. The CDR3 extends over 14 amino acids. The CDR3 DNA sequence: TGTGCCAGCAGTGAAGTGGGACTAGCCTACGAGCAGTACTTC. Translated, it gives CASSEVGLAYEQYF.

The chain joins TRBV19 to TRBJ2-3, with D possibly TRBD1 on 5 matching bases. From germline, CDR1 is LNHDA and CDR2 SQIVND (reference sequence). V shed 3 bases and J shed 1 base, with 14 bases lying between them. There are 16 residues in the CDR3. CDR3 bases: TGTGCCAGTAGTATGGGGCAGGTGATGGGCACAGATACGCAGTATTTT. Translated: CASSMGQVMGTDTQYF.

This clone has more than one count but fewer than ten. V gene TRBV10-1 combines with J gene TRBJ2-3, with no clear D. Germline values: CDR1 WNHNN, CDR2 SYGVQD (reference sequence). V was shortened by 3 bases and J by 0 bases, with 1 base between the two germline ends. This CDR3 has 12 residues. Written as DNA, the CDR3 is TGCGCCAGCAGTGACAGCACAGATACGCAGTATTTT. It translates to CASSDSTDTQYF.

This chain links TRBV19 with TRBJ2-7; no reliable D call. CDR1 is LNHDA, CDR2 SQIVND, per germline (reference sequence). V lost 5 bases, J lost 0 bases, and 11 bases lay in between. The CDR3 consists of 14 residues. The CDR3, as DNA: TGTGCCAGTAGTGTAACCGGGCCCTCCTACGAGCAGTACTTC. Translation: CASSVTGPSYEQYF.

This sequence joins TRBV5-1 and TRBJ2-2; 11 bases fit TRBD1. Germline V gives CDR1 SGHRS, CDR2 YFSETQ. CDR3 size: 13 residues. V was pared by 7 bases and J by 6 bases, with 2 bases of the junction left unmatched. The CDR3 loop reads CASRTGGPGELFF. CDR3 in DNA: TGCGCCAGCCGGACAGGGGGCCCCGGGGAGCTGTTTTTT. The whole variable domain, remainder taken from reference TRBV5-1 and TRBJ2-2, is KAGVTQTPRYLIKTRGQQVTLSCSPISGHRSVSWYQQTPGQGLQFLFEYFSETQRNKGNFPGRFSGRQFSNSRSEMNVSTLELGDSALYLCASRTGGPGELFFGEGSRLTVL.